This T cell receptor (beta chain) was found in a study of blood T cell repertoires in COVID-19. This CDR3 is built from 16 residues. Trimming cost V 0 bases and J 10 bases, with 19 bases left between them. Germline-derived CDR1 and CDR2 are SGHAT and FQNNGV. In the original processing: Using reference gene primer amplification, nucleated cell counts were estimated. Libraries were prepared by immunoSEQ multiplex PCR; TCRdb keeps only in-frame clonotypes and omits some of them. V, J and clone size derive from that table, while D and trimming were established from the DNA sequence. In the table there are 430,000 or so clones, roughly 89% of which are singletons.

The rearrangement uses TRBV11-2 and TRBJ1-5; D is uncertain. What was sequenced was peripheral blood. The sequence was collected from a man aged 18 to 35 with COVID-19, enrolled during active disease. The CDR3 DNA follows: TGTGCCAGCAGCTTAGATACGAGTGGTTCCGGACTTCCCCAGCATTTT. Translated, it gives CASSLDTSGSGLPQHF. The whole variable domain, filled in from reference TRBV11-2 and TRBJ1-5, reads EAGVAQSPRYKIIEKRQSVAFWCNPISGHATLYWYQQILGQGPKLLIQFQNNGVVDDSQLPKDRFSAERLKGVDSTLKIQPAKLEDSAVYLCASSLDTSGSGLPQHFGDGTRLSIL.